This T cell receptor beta chain was retrieved from a study of T cell repertoires in cytomegalovirus infection. On the study more broadly: Signatures in public TCR beta sequences pointed to both CMV infection and matching HLA type. Whole-study results and caveats: HLA-C-restricted TCR beta clonotypes specific for CMV led the ex vivo response.

TCRdb re-called the reads through MiXCR, storing one row per CDR3 protein. The data hold about 240,000 distinct CDR3 sequences, with 5% to 8.5% observed a single time. This clonotype was seen repeatedly, ten times or more. The antigen is unknown. This TCR was recovered from a human donor in good health (CMV status not recorded). Some clones in this sample may be carry-over from other donors' samples. Material: PBMCs.

This CDR3 is CSVANLAKNIQYF. The CDR3, as DNA: TGCAGCGTTGCAAATCTAGCCAAAAACATTCAGTACTTC. V usage is TRBV29-1 and J usage is TRBJ2-4; D remains unclear. CDR3 length: 13 residues. Germline V gene lookup returns CDR1 SQVTM and CDR2 ANQGSEA. V lost 4 bases, J lost 0 bases, and 7 bases lay in between.